This entry concerns a single TCR beta chain. Its target is unknown. CDR3 length equals 16 residues. The junction had 6 bases not matched to a gene; V was cut back by 0 bases and J by 2 bases. Germline CDR1 and CDR2: SGHVS and FNYEAQ. This sample stems from a study of cytomegalovirus exposure and HLA in healthy donors. Study-wide points: TCR beta chains numbering more than 150 were designated cytomegalovirus-associated.

PCR involved 60 Vbeta and 13 Jbeta primers. Sequencing was performed with immunoSEQ multiplex PCR; in TCRdb, only in-frame clones are kept and a portion is missing. The sample shows some 130,000 clones, about 9.2% of them seen only once. This TCR came from a woman in her 40s in good health and CMV-seropositive. This chain links TRBV7-6 with TRBJ2-7; 8 bases align to TRBD2. The sequencing sample was made of PBMCs. CDR3 protein: CASSLAAPGGTYEQYF. The CDR3 DNA reads as TGTGCCAGCAGCTTAGCGGCCCCGGGAGGGACCTACGAGCAGTACTTC.